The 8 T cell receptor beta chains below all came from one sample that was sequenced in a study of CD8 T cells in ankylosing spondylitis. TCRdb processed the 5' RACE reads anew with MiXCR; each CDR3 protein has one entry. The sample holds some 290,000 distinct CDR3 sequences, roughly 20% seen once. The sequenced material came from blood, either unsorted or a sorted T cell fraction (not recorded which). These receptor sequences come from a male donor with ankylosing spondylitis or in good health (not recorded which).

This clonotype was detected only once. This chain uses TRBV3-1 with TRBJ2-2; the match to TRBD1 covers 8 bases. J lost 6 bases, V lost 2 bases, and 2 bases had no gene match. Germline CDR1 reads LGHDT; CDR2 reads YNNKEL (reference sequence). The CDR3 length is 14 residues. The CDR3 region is CASSQRQGSGELFF. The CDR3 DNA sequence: TGTGCCAGCAGCCAAAGACAGGGGTCCGGGGAGCTGTTTTTT.

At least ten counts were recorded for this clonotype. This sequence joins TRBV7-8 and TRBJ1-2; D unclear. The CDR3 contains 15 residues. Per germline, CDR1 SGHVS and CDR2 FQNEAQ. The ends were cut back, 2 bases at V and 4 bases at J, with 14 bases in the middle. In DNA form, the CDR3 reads TGTGCCAGCAGCTTATCAACGGGGTCTGCCTATGGCTACACCTTC. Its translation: CASSLSTGSAYGYTF.

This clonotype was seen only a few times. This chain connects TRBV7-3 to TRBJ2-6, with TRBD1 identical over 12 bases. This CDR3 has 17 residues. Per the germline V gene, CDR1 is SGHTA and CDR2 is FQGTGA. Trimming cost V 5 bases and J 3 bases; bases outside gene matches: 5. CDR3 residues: CASSRDRGPGGANVLTF. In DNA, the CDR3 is TGTGCCAGCAGCCGGGACAGGGGGCCTGGTGGGGCCAACGTCCTGACTTTC.

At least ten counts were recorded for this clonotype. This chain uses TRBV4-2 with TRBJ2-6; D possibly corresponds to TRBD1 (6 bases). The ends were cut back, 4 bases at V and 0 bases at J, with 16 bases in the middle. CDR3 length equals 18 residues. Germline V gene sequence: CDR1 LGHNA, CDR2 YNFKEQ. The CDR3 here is CASSLSRQATSGANVLTF. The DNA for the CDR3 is TGTGCCAGCAGCCTATCCAGACAGGCAACCTCTGGGGCCAACGTCCTGACTTTC.

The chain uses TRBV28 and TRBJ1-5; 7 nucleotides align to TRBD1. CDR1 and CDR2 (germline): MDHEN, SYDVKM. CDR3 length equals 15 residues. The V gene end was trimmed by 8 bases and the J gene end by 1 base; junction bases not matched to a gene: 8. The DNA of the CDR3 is TGTGCCAGCCTTGGAGGGGGCTTAAGCAATCAGCCCCAGCATTTT. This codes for CASLGGGLSNQPQHF.

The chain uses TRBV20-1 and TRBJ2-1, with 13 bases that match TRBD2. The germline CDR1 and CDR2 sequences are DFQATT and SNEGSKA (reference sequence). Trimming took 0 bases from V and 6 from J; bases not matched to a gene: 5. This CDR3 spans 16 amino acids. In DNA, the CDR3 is TGCAGTGCTAGAGAAGGACTAGCGGGAGTACCCAATGAGCAGTTCTTC. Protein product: CSAREGLAGVPNEQFF.

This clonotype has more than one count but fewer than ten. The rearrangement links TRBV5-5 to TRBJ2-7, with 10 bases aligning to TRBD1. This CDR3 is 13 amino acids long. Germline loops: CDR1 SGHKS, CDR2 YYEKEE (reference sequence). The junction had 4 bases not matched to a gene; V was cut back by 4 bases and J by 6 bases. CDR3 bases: TGTGCCAGCAGCCGGGACAGGGGCTTCGAGCAGTACGTC. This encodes CASSRDRGFEQYV.

This CDR3 is CASSFEASLFF. CDR3 bases: TGCGCCAGCAGCTTCGAGGCTAGCCTGTTCTTC. This chain connects TRBV5-1 to TRBJ2-1; perhaps TRBD2 as D (5 bases). This CDR3 contains 11 residues. The germline V and J ends were trimmed by 2 bases and 15 bases, with 12 bases remaining between them. In germline, CDR1 is SGHRS, CDR2 YFSETQ.